This T cell receptor (beta chain) was observed in a study of T cell clonality in common variable immunodeficiency. In germline, CDR1 is SGHTA, CDR2 FQGNSA. The CDR3 is 14 residues long. The trim removed 8 bases at V and 7 bases at J, leaving 9 bases unmatched. This clone has ten or more counts. Read coverage stops 3 residues before the CDR3 terminus; the germline J gene supplies the remainder. Profiled with immunoSEQ multiplex PCR; TCRdb holds only in-frame clones, not every one. The profile covers approximately 50,000 clones, none occurring a single time. This sequence originates from a person between 18 and 75 years old in good health. The V and J genes are TRBV7-2 and TRBJ2-1; the match to TRBD2 covers 9 bases. Sequencing input: peripheral blood mononuclear cells. The DNA read from the CDR3 is TGTGCCAGCGGAGTAGCGGGAGTGACGAATGAG. Translated, it gives CASGVAGVTNE. The entire CDR3 sequence reads CASGVAGVTNEQFF.